What follows are 8 T cell receptor beta chains derived from one specimen sequenced in a study of blood T cell repertoires in COVID-19 (dated by TCRdb to 2018 to 2020). The library relied on the immunoSEQ multiplex PCR assay. TCRdb took over this immuneACCESS table, retaining in-frame rearrangements with V and J assigned. Such tables are incomplete; in checked studies, under half of the missing clones stem from an unresolved V gene, and the remainder is unexplained. Counted in this sample were tens of thousands of clones; 85% of them appeared once. About 4.6% of the sample is taken by the ten largest. Sequenced input: peripheral blood. These receptor sequences come from a man aged 80 or over with acute or convalescent COVID-19.

This sequence joins TRBV3-1 (or the pseudogene TRBV3-2) and TRBJ1-4; 8 nucleotides agree with TRBD1. Trimming cost V 5 bases and J 9 bases; bases outside gene matches: 11. The germline V gene encodes CDR1 LGHDT and CDR2 YNNKEL (reference sequence). The CDR3 length is 15 residues. The CDR3 DNA follows: TGTGCCAGCAGCTTGACCGGGACAGGCAACCAAAAACTGTTTTTT. Translating gives CASSLTGTGNQKLFF.

The V and J genes are TRBV6-4 and TRBJ2-4; maybe TRBD2 (7 bases). CDR1 and CDR2 from the germline V gene are MRHNA and SNTAGT. This CDR3 spans 17 amino acids. Trimming took 6 bases from V and 0 from J, leaving 18 bases between them. CDR3 amino acids: CASSEGGLGIAKNIQYF. DNA for the CDR3: TGTGCCAGCAGCGAGGGGGGGTTAGGGATAGCCAAAAACATTCAGTACTTC.

This chain joins TRBV6-5 and TRBJ1-2; 9 bases match TRBD1. Germline V gene sequence: CDR1 MNHEY, CDR2 SVGAGI. V shed 2 bases and J 7 bases; nucleotides not matched to a gene: 2. CDR3 length: 13 residues. The CDR3 sequence: CASSYRQGGGYTF. For the CDR3, the DNA is TGTGCCAGCAGTTACCGACAGGGGGGTGGCTACACCTTC.

The chain has TRBV19 and TRBJ1-2; 9 positions agree with TRBD1. From germline, CDR1 is LNHDA and CDR2 SQIVND (reference sequence). With 0 bases clipped from V and 8 bases from J, the junction kept 7 bases outside the gene matches. The CDR3 covers 15 residues. The CDR3 region is CASSIEGQGGRGYTF. The CDR3 DNA reads TGTGCCAGTAGTATAGAGGGACAGGGAGGAAGAGGCTACACCTTC.

J is TRBJ2-7 and V is TRBV19; perhaps TRBD1 as D (5 bases). Trimming pared 5 bases from V and 4 bases from J, leaving 9 bases between. The CDR3 loop spans 12 amino acids. Germline V gene data show CDR1 as LNHDA and CDR2 as SQIVND (reference sequence). CDR3 coding DNA: TGTGCCAGTAGTCCAGGGAAGTACGAGCAGTACTTC. Amino acids: CASSPGKYEQYF. Looking up the rest from reference TRBV19 and TRBJ2-7 gives the full variable domain: DGGITQSPKYLFRKEGQNVTLSCEQNLNHDAMYWYRQDPGQGLRLIYYSQIVNDFQKGDIAEGYSVSREKKESFPLTVTSAQKNPTAFYLCASSPGKYEQYFGPGTRLTVT.

The J gene is TRBJ1-1, the V gene TRBV20-1; D is ambiguous. This CDR3 has 13 residues. CDR1 and CDR2 from the germline V gene are DFQATT and SNEGSKA (reference sequence). The germline V and J ends were trimmed by 3 bases and 1 base, with 9 bases remaining between them. In DNA form, the CDR3 reads TGCAGTGCTAGTCAAGTGCGGAACACTGAAGCTTTCTTT. Its protein product is CSASQVRNTEAFF.

The V and J genes are TRBV12-3 or TRBV12-4 and TRBJ2-7; D might be TRBD2 (5 bases). The CDR3 totals 12 residues. The V gene lost 3 bases and the J gene lost 4 bases, with 7 bases spanning the gap. Written as DNA, the CDR3 is TGTGCCAGCAGTTTTTCGGGGTACGAGCAGTACTTC. Translation gives CASSFSGYEQYF.

This clone was picked up a small number of times. The chain couples TRBV5-1 to TRBJ2-5, with 10 bases identical to TRBD2. The CDR3 consists of 16 residues. After removal of 4 bases from V and 1 base from J, the junction contained 7 bases not matched to a gene. CDR1 is SGHRS and CDR2 is YFSETQ in the germline V gene. The CDR3: CASSHLSGRFQETQYF. CDR3 in DNA: TGCGCCAGCAGCCACCTTAGCGGGAGGTTCCAAGAGACCCAGTACTTC. The full variable domain, with the rest looked up from reference TRBV5-1 and TRBJ2-5, is KAGVTQTPRYLIKTRGQQVTLSCSPISGHRSVSWYQQTPGQGLQFLFEYFSETQRNKGNFPGRFSGRQFSNSRSEMNVSTLELGDSALYLCASSHLSGRFQETQYFGPGTRLLVL.